These 9 T cell receptor beta chains came from one sample sequenced in a study of breast tumors, draining lymph nodes, adjacent tissues (dated by TCRdb to 2016 to 2017). Libraries were built with multiplex PCR. Instrument on record: Illumina HiSeq 2000. TCRdb trimmed the raw reads at Q25, called clones with MiXCR and kept productive beta chains. Entries are consolidated by CDR3 protein sequence, retaining the most common genes and DNA. Here the sample has about 21,000 distinct CDR3 sequences; approximately 32% occur a single time. The ten largest clones take up 8.5% to 14% of the sample. The sequenced sample consisted of breast tumor tissue. These receptors all come from a female donor with breast cancer. Some clones in this sample may be carry-over from other donors' samples.

This clonotype is classed as medium-sized (0.01 to 0.1%). The J gene is TRBJ1-4, the V gene TRBV9; D gene uncertain. Germline V gene lookup returns CDR1 SGDLS and CDR2 YYNGEE. Between the trimmed V and J ends, which lost 3 bases and 7 bases, there was a span of 13 bases. The CDR3 sequence is 14 residues long. As DNA, the CDR3 is TGTGCCAGCAGCGCCCAGGTGGGCCGTGAAAAACTGTTTTTT. It translates to CASSAQVGREKLFF.

This clonotype is labeled medium-sized. The gene calls are TRBV29-1 and TRBJ2-1, with 11 bases identical to TRBD2. V trimming: 6 bases; J trimming: 0 bases; junction bases outside the gene matches: 10. Germline CDR1 and CDR2: SQVTM and ANQGSEA. The CDR3 is made up of 17 amino acids. The CDR3 nucleotides are TGCAGCGTGGGACTAGCGGAAGAAGCCAGCTCCTACAATGAGCAGTTCTTC. This gives the protein CSVGLAEEASSYNEQFF.

In this sample, this clonotype turned up many times. The chain combines TRBV20-1 with TRBJ2-5, with D unclear. Trimming removed 3 bases from V and 1 base from J, with 6 bases in between. The CDR3 is made up of 12 amino acids. Germline-derived CDR1 and CDR2 are DFQATT and SNEGSKA (reference sequence). This CDR3 is CSASERQETQYF. CDR3 bases: TGCAGTGCTAGTGAACGCCAAGAGACCCAGTACTTC.

This chain joins TRBV6-4 and TRBJ2-1; 9 positions agree with TRBD1. There are 13 residues in the CDR3. CDR1 and CDR2 from the germline V gene are MRHNA and SNTAGT. V lost 6 bases, J lost 10 bases, and 7 bases stayed unmatched. The CDR3 region has the DNA TGTGCCAGCAGCGGGGGACAGGGAAGAGAGCAGTTCTTC. This translates into CASSGGQGREQFF.

This clonotype is deemed medium-sized. The gene calls are TRBV30 and TRBJ1-2; 7 bases fit TRBD1. This CDR3 comprises 18 residues. Germline CDR1 GTSNPN, CDR2 SVGIG (reference sequence). J was trimmed by 4 bases and V by 2 bases; bases with no gene match: 19. The CDR3 DNA reads TGTGCCTGGAGTATCAGGGGGGGGACATATATACGCGGCTATGGCTACACCTTC. Translating gives CAWSIRGGTYIRGYGYTF. Full variable domain (missing parts from reference TRBV30 and TRBJ1-2): SQTIHQWPATLVQPVGSPLSLECTVEGTSNPNLYWYRQAAGRGLQLLFYSVGIGQISSEVPQNLSASRPQDRQFILSSKKLLLSDSGFYLCAWSIRGGTYIRGYGYTFGSGTRLTVV.

J is TRBJ2-7 and V is TRBV9; TRBD2 is a possible D gene (6 bases). The V and J ends lost 5 bases and 5 bases respectively, with 8 bases between them. Per the germline V gene, CDR1 is SGDLS and CDR2 is YYNGEE. CDR3 length equals 11 residues. The CDR3 loop reads CASRGGNEQYF. CDR3 sequence (DNA): TGTGCCAGCAGGGGGGGTAACGAGCAGTACTTC.

The chain joins TRBV2 to TRBJ2-3, with D possibly matching TRBD1 (5 bases). V dropped 5 bases and J dropped 3 bases, with 6 bases sitting between them. CDR1 and CDR2 (germline): SNHLY, FYNNEI. The CDR3 has 12 residues. The CDR3 loop is CASSSGTDTQYF. The CDR3, as DNA: TGTGCCAGCAGTTCAGGGACAGATACGCAGTATTTT. The full variable domain, in which reference TRBV2 and TRBJ2-3 provide the parts outside the CDR3, is EPEVTQTPSHQVTQMGQEVILRCVPISNHLYFYWYRQILGQKVEFLVSFYNNEISEKSEIFDDQFSVERPDGSNFTLKIRSTKLEDSAMYFCASSSGTDTQYFGPGTRLTVL.

There are many counts of this clonotype. This may be a read error: a much more frequent sequence differs by one nucleotide. V usage is TRBV12-5 and J usage is TRBJ2-1, with 10 bases matching TRBD2. Germline CDR1 LGHNT, CDR2 FRNRAP. This CDR3 region has 15 residues. With 7 bases clipped from V and 4 bases from J, the junction kept 7 bases outside the gene matches. DNA for the CDR3: TGTGCTAGTGCGACCGGGACTAGCGAGTACAATGAGCAGTTCTTC. Translated, it gives CASATGTSEYNEQFF.

The V call is TRBV6-4, the J call TRBJ2-3; D may be TRBD2 (5 bases). Trimming removed 0 bases at V and 5 bases at J, with 12 bases between. The germline V gene has CDR1 MRHNA and CDR2 SNTAGT. This CDR3 region has 15 residues. The CDR3 is CASSDSISGGDTQYF. DNA of the CDR3: TGTGCCAGCAGTGACTCAATCAGCGGAGGAGATACGCAGTATTTT.